Given below is one T cell receptor beta chain in context. This CDR3 contains 15 residues. In germline, CDR1 is SGHKS, CDR2 YYEKEE (reference sequence). V was cut by 0 bases and J by 6 bases, with 15 bases left in between. TCRdb's table, derived via immunoSEQ multiplex PCR, lists solely in-frame clones and lacks some. The sample yields approximately 50,000 clones, roughly 94% seen once. This entry comes from a study of T cell changes during pregnancy in multiple sclerosis. The V call is TRBV5-5, the J call TRBJ1-2; D perhaps matches TRBD1 (5 bases). The material sequenced was CD4+ T cells from peripheral blood mononuclear cells, taken in the third trimester of pregnancy. The receptor comes from a female donor with multiple sclerosis, enrolled in a pregnancy study. The CDR3 DNA is TGTGCCAGCAGCTTGGGTGTTGCCAGGGCGGATGGCTACACCTTC. This encodes CASSLGVARADGYTF. Full variable domain (missing parts from reference TRBV5-5 and TRBJ1-2): DAGVTQSPTHLIKTRGQQVTLRCSPISGHKSVSWYQQVLGQGPQFIFQYYEKEERGRGNFPDRFSARQFPNYSSELNVNALLLGDSALYLCASSLGVARADGYTFGSGTRLTVV.